What follows is one TCR beta chain and its context. The antigen it binds to is not known. No base qualities exist here, and no much larger clone lies one base off it. This record belongs to a study of T-cell memory formation after mild COVID-19 (dated by TCRdb to 2020 to 2022). The study in broad terms: Most TCR sequence clusters were specific to one of the two donors. In a couple of donors, T-cell clones that expanded and contracted after mild COVID-19 were followed by sequencing TCRalpha and TCRbeta repertoires longitudinally. The cohort comprised two young, previously healthy adult volunteers, one female and one male. Results the study describes overall, beyond this receptor: The study covered only a couple of mild cases, and larger cohorts including severe cases with pre-infection samples were considered necessary. SARS-CoV-2 specificity was not confirmed for the second-wave clones peaking on day 37. Contracting CD4+ clones appeared mostly in the CM and EM memory subsets, whereas CD8+ clones were enriched in EMRA. Some responding clones were found in pre-infection memory, which suggests that pre-existing cross-reactive memory T cells took part in the SARS-CoV-2 response. Balanced CD4/CD8 phenotypes were observed for clones contracting from day 15 to 85, whereas a bias towards CD4+ was observed for a second wave of clones expanding from day 15 to 37.

Sequenced on an Illumina NovaSeq 6000. TCRalpha and TCRbeta cDNA libraries were built by 5'RACE with constant-segment primers, adding sample barcodes and unique molecular identifiers. RNA was extracted from every sample with Trizol reagent. Library amplification was performed in two PCR steps, and a second sample barcode and Illumina TruSeq adapters were introduced in the second step. Sequencing of the libraries was done on an Illumina NovaSeq, producing 2 x 150 bp paired-end reads. The authors processed their data as follows. Demultiplexing of reads and collapsing into UMI-guided consensus sequences were performed with migec v1.2.7. Using mixcr v2.1.11, the UMI consensuses were aligned to TRA and TRB V and J templates and assembled into clonotypes. Clonotypes were classified as expanded or contracted when called significant by both edgeR and NoisET, with noise models trained on biological replicates. For edgeR calls, the thresholds were a false discovery rate-adjusted p below 0.01 and a log2 fold-change of 1. PCA with hierarchical clustering of max-normalized trajectories of the 1000 most abundant clonotypes was used as exploratory dynamics analysis. Separately sequenced CD4+ and CD8+ repertoires were used to assign a CD4 or CD8 phenotype to each responding clone. TCRdb's own reprocessing of the public reads used fastp at Q25 and MiXCR and kept productive beta chains. All rows with the same CDR3 protein become a single entry with the most common DNA and genes. TCRdb assigned the V and J calls; the authors' analysis was not used. The sample includes fewer than 200,000 distinct CDR3 sequences, with about a fifth observed a single time. The ten largest clonotypes hold under 30% of the sample.

For CDR1 and CDR2, the germline V gene (reference sequence) lists MNHEY and SMNVEV. From V the trimming removes 6 bases and from J it removes 5 bases, while the gene matches leave 5 bases of the junction unaccounted for. Its CDR3 holds 13 amino acids, cysteine through phenylalanine. Of the read, only the CDR3 DNA is kept; its 39 bases are in frame from base 1. PBMCs were isolated by Ficoll-Paque density gradient centrifugation. The receptor's source is an adult woman who had mild COVID-19 (a few samples of this study predate the infection). The sample titles of this study are shuffled in the database, so cell type and time point are left out; the donor was told from shared clones. Recombination linked TRBV27 to TRBJ2-7; 9 central bases correspond to TRBD1. Sample: PBMCs or a T cell subset sorted from them (not recorded which). For the CDR3, the sequence is CASRVDRGHEQYF. The sequence in DNA is TGTGCCAGCAGGGTGGACAGGGGACACGAGCAGTACTTC.